Below are 20 T cell receptor beta chains sequenced from a single sample in a study of tissue T cells after allogeneic stem cell transplantation. Clones were sequenced by immunoSEQ multiplex PCR, and TCRdb holds only the in-frame ones, with some missing. The repertoire holds 8,500 to 9,500 clones, with roughly 41% as singletons. Regarding time point: mouse harvest day 7 after allogeneic transplant. Each mouse received 10^7 T-cell-depleted marrow cells plus 10^6 splenic CD5+ T cells by tail vein. Sequenced input: gut tissue. The receptors stem from a female BALB/c mouse given C57BL/6 T cells with graft-versus-host disease after an allogeneic hematopoietic cell transplant.

A note on this clone: These gene names are mouse names. The read gets to within 1 residue of the CDR3 end, and the germline J gene fills in the rest. The rearrangement uses TRBV23 and TRBJ2-2. This CDR3 is built from 14 residues. Germline V gene sequence: CDR1 KGHTA, CDR2 FQNQQP. The CDR3 sequence: CSSSQGAGTGQLYF. The covered CDR3 bases are TGCTCCAGCAGTCAGGGGGCAGGCACCGGGCAGCTCTAC.

In regard to this clone: Mouse gene names and germline throughout. The read halts 1 residue ahead of the CDR3 end, with the missing end drawn from the germline J gene. The chain combines TRBV5 with TRBJ2-7; 8 bases are a match to TRBD2. CDR3 length: 15 residues. With 0 bases clipped from V and 4 bases from J, the junction kept 5 bases outside the gene matches. CDR1 is LGHNA, CDR2 YNLKQL, per germline (reference sequence). The CDR3 loop is CASSQDSLGGYEQYF. The DNA read from the CDR3 is TGTGCCAGCAGCCAAGATTCCCTGGGGGGATATGAACAGTAC.

With respect to this clone: Mouse gene names apply. The read halts 1 residue ahead of the CDR3 end, with the missing end drawn from the germline J gene. The chain recombines TRBV20 with TRBJ1-4, with 10 bases fitting TRBD1. With 3 bases clipped from V and 4 bases from J, the junction kept 5 bases outside the gene matches. CDR1 and CDR2 from the germline V gene are GFQATS and STVNSAI. CDR3 length: 15 residues. The CDR3 sequence: CGASLGQGFNERLFF. The sequenced CDR3 bases are TGTGGTGCTAGCCTGGGACAGGGGTTCAACGAAAGATTATTT.

As regards this clone: Here the gene names and germline are mouse. The observed sequence ends 1 residue before the CDR3 terminus, with the missing tail filled in from the germline J gene. V is TRBV2 and J is TRBJ1-3; D call uncertain. CDR3 length: 13 amino acids. CDR1 LGHNA and CDR2 YSYQKL come from the germline V gene. Between the trimmed V and J ends, which lost 2 bases and 2 bases, there was a span of 4 bases. The CDR3 protein is CASSQYPGNTLYF. The part of the CDR3 DNA that was read is TGTGCCAGCAGCCAATATCCTGGAAATACGCTCTAT.

This clone is labeled medium-sized. Gene names and germline refer to mouse. The observed sequence ends 1 residue before the CDR3 terminus, with the missing tail filled in from the germline J gene. V is TRBV12-2 and J is TRBJ1-2; 10 bases line up with TRBD1. The V gene end was trimmed by 4 bases and the J gene end by 4 bases; junction bases not matched to a gene: 5. Germline-derived CDR1 and CDR2 are SGHLS and HYDKME. The CDR3 has 14 residues. CDR3 region: CASSRGQGTSDYTF. The CDR3 DNA, read in part, is TGTGCCAGCTCCCGGGGACAGGGGACCTCCGACTACACC.

Note on this clone: Gene names and germline match the mouse. Partial CDR3 DNA: TGTGCCAGCAGCTCGGGACAGGTTTCCTATGAACAGTAC. This translates into CASSSGQVSYEQY. The complete CDR3 sequence is CASSSGQVSYEQYF. The rearrangement joins TRBV26 to TRBJ2-7, with 8 positions matching TRBD1. From the germline J gene comes the end of the CDR3, since the read stops 1 residue before it. The germline V gene has CDR1 KGHPV and CDR2 FQNQEV (reference sequence). The CDR3 runs 14 residues. J gave up 1 base and V 6 bases, and 5 bases lay outside the gene matches.

Comment on this clone: Gene labels here are mouse ones. The CDR3 end falls 1 residue outside the read, so it is completed with the germline J gene. This chain uses TRBV13-2 with TRBJ2-1; 11 nucleotides line up with TRBD2. J gave up 8 bases and V 0 bases, and 4 bases lay outside the gene matches. This CDR3 has 15 amino acids. Germline V gene data show CDR1 as NNHNN and CDR2 as SYGAGS (reference sequence). CDR3 bases read: TGTGCCAGCGGTGATGCACTGGGGGGGCTGACTGAGCAGTTC. It encodes CASGDALGGLTEQF. The complete CDR3 protein is CASGDALGGLTEQFF.

A remark on this clone: Gene names denote mouse genes. The observed sequence ends 1 residue before the CDR3 terminus, with the missing tail filled in from the germline J gene. The gene calls are TRBV13-3 and TRBJ2-5; TRBD2 agrees at 9 bases. CDR3 size: 16 residues. Germline values: CDR1 NNHDY, CDR2 SYVADS. J gave up 4 bases and V 4 bases, and 10 bases lay outside the gene matches. The CDR3 loop is CASSQEVGGRKDTQYF. The sequenced part of the CDR3 DNA is TGTGCCAGCAGTCAAGAGGTGGGGGGGCGCAAAGACACCCAGTAC.

Comment on this clone: The listed genes are named as in mouse. The read ends 1 residue before the CDR3 terminus; that terminus is restored from the germline J gene. The V call is TRBV19, the J call TRBJ2-1, with D possibly TRBD1 on 6 matching bases. CDR3 length: 14 residues. From germline, CDR1 is FNHDT and CDR2 SITEND (reference sequence). With 2 bases removed from V and 7 bases from J, the gap between germline ends came to 13 bases. The CDR3 bases that were read are TGTGCCAGCAGTATTAAGCAGGGGAGGGCTGAGCAGTTC. This sequence encodes CASSIKQGRAEQF. The complete CDR3 sequence is CASSIKQGRAEQFF.

This clone was counted a few times. The genes are named according to mouse. The CDR3 sequence: CASSQDRLGTYEQYF. CDR3 bases read: TGTGCCAGCAGCCAAGATAGACTGGGGACCTATGAACAGTAC. The gene calls are TRBV5 and TRBJ2-7; the match to TRBD2 covers 8 bases. The DNA ends 1 residue before the CDR3 does, and the rest of the CDR3 is filled in from the germline J gene. With 0 bases clipped from V and 2 bases from J, the junction kept 3 bases outside the gene matches. The CDR3 contains 15 residues. Germline V CDR1 and CDR2: LGHNA, YNLKQL (reference sequence).

This clone is large (0.1 to 1%) in the sample. Gene names are mouse gene names. The read halts 1 residue ahead of the CDR3 end, with the missing end drawn from the germline J gene. This sequence joins TRBV16 and TRBJ2-7, with TRBD2 matching 11 bases. Trimming took 1 base from V and 7 from J; bases not matched to a gene: 3. There are 14 residues in the CDR3. Germline V lookup: CDR1 SGHSA, CDR2 FRNQAP. The sequenced CDR3 bases are TGTGCAAGCAGCTTAGGACTGGGGGGGATGGAACAGTAC. It codes for CASSLGLGGMEQY. The complete CDR3 protein is CASSLGLGGMEQYF.

As for this clone: Each gene name is a mouse one. The read terminates 1 residue before the CDR3 end, so the remaining end is supplied by the germline J gene. The rearrangement uses TRBV3 and TRBJ2-4; 9 bases are shared with TRBD2. The CDR3 totals 15 residues. Germline CDR1 reads SNHLY; CDR2 reads FYNGKV (reference sequence). V lost 8 bases to trimming and J lost 0 bases; unmatched junction nucleotides: 6. CDR3 DNA, as far as it was read: TGTGCCAGCGGGAGGGACTGGGCTAGTCAAAACACCTTGTAC. Translated: CASGRDWASQNTLY. From start to end, the CDR3 is CASGRDWASQNTLYF.

Note on this clone: Gene names follow the mouse nomenclature. The read halts 1 residue ahead of the CDR3 end, with the missing end drawn from the germline J gene. The chain combines TRBV26 with TRBJ2-4; 7 bases map to TRBD1. The trim removed 6 bases at V and 0 bases at J, leaving 0 bases unmatched. The CDR3 spans 13 residues. Germline V gives CDR1 KGHPV, CDR2 FQNQEV (reference sequence). CDR3 sequence reads: CASSRGSQNTLYF. CDR3 bases read: TGTGCCAGCAGCAGGGGGAGTCAAAACACCTTGTAC.

About this clone: Mouse names are used for the genes. Read data end 1 residue before the CDR3 end; the end is taken from the germline J gene. This chain connects TRBV2 to TRBJ1-6; the match to TRBD1 covers 10 bases. TRBJ1-6 is an ORF, and what it does is uncertain. The V segment lost 4 bases and the J segment 4 bases; nucleotides outside the gene matches: 1. From germline, CDR1 is LGHNA and CDR2 YSYQKL. CDR3 length: 15 amino acids. The covered CDR3 bases are TGTGCCAGCAGCCGGACAGGGGGTTATAATTCGCCCCTCTAC. Protein sequence: CASSRTGGYNSPLY. The full CDR3 sequence reads CASSRTGGYNSPLYF.

A word on this clone: The listed genes are named as in mouse. The read stops 1 residue short of the end of the CDR3; the missing end is completed from the germline J gene. The rearrangement uses TRBV26 and TRBJ2-7, with a tentative D call TRBD1 (6 bases). CDR3 length: 11 residues. V was clipped by 5 bases and J by 5 bases, with 7 bases between them. The germline gives CDR1 KGHPV, CDR2 FQNQEV (reference sequence). The part of the CDR3 DNA that was read is TGTGCCAGCAGTTCAGGGGATGAACAGTAC. Translating gives CASSSGDEQY. The entire CDR3 sequence reads CASSSGDEQYF. The full variable domain, in which reference TRBV26 and TRBJ2-7 provide the parts outside the CDR3, is NSKVIQTPRYLVKGQGQKAKMRCIPEKGHPVVFWYQQNKNNEFKFLINFQNQEVLQQIDMTEKRFSAECPSNSPCSLEIQSSEAGDSALYLCASSSGDEQYFGPGTRLTVL.

This clone is medium-sized within its sample. Gene labels here are mouse ones. The read stops 1 residue short of the end of the CDR3; the missing end is completed from the germline J gene. This rearrangement joins TRBV24 to TRBJ2-5; D call uncertain. CDR3 size: 12 residues. With 4 bases removed from V and 6 bases from J, the gap between germline ends came to 8 bases. Germline V gene data show CDR1 as KGHTA and CDR2 as FRNEEI. The CDR3 region is CASSRTEDTQYF. Incomplete CDR3 DNA: TGTGCCAGCAGTCGGACGGAGGACACCCAGTAC.

Judged by abundance, this clone is medium-sized. The genes are named according to mouse. Coverage ceases 1 residue before the CDR3 finishes, and the germline J gene fills in the end. This chain links TRBV23 with TRBJ2-3; the DNA was not compared with TRBD1, the D call given in the table. CDR1 and CDR2 from the germline V gene are KGHTA and FQNQQP. CDR3 length: 15 residues. CDR3 sequence: CSSSGRDRGAETLYF. CDR3 bases read: TGCTCCAGCAGTGGCCGGGACAGGGGTGCAGAAACGCTGTAT.

Of note for this clone: Gene names are the mouse ones. The read ends 1 residue shy of where the CDR3 ends; the end is completed using the germline J gene. This chain joins TRBV26 and TRBJ1-3; TRBD1 might be the D (5 bases). The CDR3 sequence is 14 residues long. Deletions cut 6 bases from V and 0 bases from J, with 9 bases between. Germline lookup yields CDR1 KGHPV and CDR2 FQNQEV (reference sequence). CDR3 amino acids: CASRRTFSGNTLYF. The sequenced CDR3 bases are TGTGCCAGCAGAAGGACATTTTCTGGAAATACGCTCTAT.

As to this clone: Each gene name is a mouse one. The read is 1 residue too short to cover the CDR3 end, so that end is filled in from the germline J gene. The rearrangement uses TRBV5 and TRBJ2-3; 7 bases agree with TRBD2. Germline V gives CDR1 LGHNA, CDR2 YNLKQL (reference sequence). V was clipped by 0 bases and J by 1 base; unmatched bases: 1. This CDR3 comprises 15 residues. CDR3: CASSQEGGGAETLYF. CDR3 DNA, as far as it was read: TGTGCCAGCAGCCAAGAGGGGGGGGGTGCAGAAACGCTGTAT.

With respect to this clone: All gene names here are mouse names. The read gets to within 1 residue of the CDR3 end, and the germline J gene fills in the rest. The chain couples TRBV12-1 to TRBJ2-7, with 7 bases fitting TRBD2. Germline values: CDR1 SGHSN, CDR2 HYEKVE. Germline trimming cut 0 bases from V and 6 bases from J; bases unmatched to any gene: 1. This CDR3 spans 12 amino acids. The covered CDR3 bases are TGTGCCAGCTCTCTCCTGGGGGTTGAACAGTAC. Its translation: CASSLLGVEQY. The CDR3, in full, reads CASSLLGVEQYF.